This T cell receptor beta chain was observed in a study of T cells after yellow fever vaccination (dated by TCRdb to about 2019). Regarding the complete study: The SMART-Seq v4 Ultra Low Input RNA kit was used to prepare libraries from fractions with low cell numbers. To track T-cell clones before and after primary and booster YFV17D yellow fever vaccination, bulk TCR alpha and beta repertoires were sequenced longitudinally. Two healthy male donors, one aged 18 to 30 and one aged 30 to 40 years, were included in the cohort. Bulk PBMC replicates and cell subsets were isolated from blood drawn at multiple timepoints before and after both primary and secondary immunization.

This clonotype was observed a handful of times. There is no known antigen for this receptor. No quality values exist for individual bases; no much larger clone is one base distant. The paper as a whole reports these results and caveats: The secondary T-cell response was found to be weaker but faster than the primary response, with a peak reached on day 5 rather than on day 15. A small share of clonotypes occurred in both CD4 and CD8 compartments, likely arising from convergent recombination. Most clones expanded after primary vaccination were re-detected after the booster (about 95% of CD4 and approximately 89% of CD8), suggesting broad memory maintenance. Because abundant contaminating clonotypes from the bulk population could be contained in FACS-sorted repertoires, computational filtering was required. The study included only a couple of donors, which limits how far the findings can be generalized.

The treatment or condition label on this specimen signifies: live attenuated yellow fever vaccine strain. PBMCs were isolated from peripheral blood using a standard Ficoll-Paque protocol. Dynabeads CD4 and CD8 positive selection kits were used to isolate CD4 and CD8 T-cell fractions. TriZol was used to extract RNA from bulk PBMCs, from CD4 and CD8 fractions, and from dextramer-positive and dextramer-negative fractions. The CDR3 measures 14 amino acids from cysteine to phenylalanine. CDR3 DNA is the only sequence kept; it has 42 bases, read in frame from the first base. V lost 7 bases and J lost 2 bases; the stretch between them is 16 bases long. Looking up the germline V gene yields CDR1 SGHRS and CDR2 YFSETQ. Sequencing was performed on an Illumina NovaSeq 6000. TCR cDNA was made using 5'RACE template switching, a step that added a universal primer site and unique molecular identifiers. Priming of cDNA synthesis was performed from both the TCR alpha and TCR beta constant segments. Libraries were amplified in two PCR steps, with sample barcodes and sequencing adapters added in the second step. Sequencing of libraries was performed on Illumina HiSeq 2500 (2x100 bp) or NovaSeq (2x150 bp). The authors' pipeline ran thus. MIGEC was used to demultiplex reads and collapse the reads into UMI consensus sequences, and MiXCR was used for V(D)J alignment. Clonotypes responding to the vaccine were identified with edgeR on replicate PBMC samples, with the criteria of FDR below 0.01 and a log2 fold change above 5 up to day 15. Each bulk clonotype received a CD4 or CD8 identity based on whether the sequenced CD4 or CD8 repertoire contained that clonotype at higher abundance. TCRdb's own reprocessing of the public reads used fastp at Q25 and MiXCR and kept productive beta chains. A single entry per CDR3 protein holds the most common genes and DNA from its merged rows. These V and J calls originate from TCRdb's pipeline instead of the authors' own analysis. Recorded for this sample are 280,000 or so distinct CDR3 sequences; approximately 10% of them occurred a single time. The ten top clones hold 3% to 3.5% of the sample.

The rearranged segments are TRBV5-1 and TRBJ2-7; no D segment can be confidently identified. The material sequenced was CD4+ T cells sorted from PBMCs, taken 5 days after the yellow fever booster vaccination. The sequence derives from a man younger than 35 who received the YFV17D yellow fever vaccine. The nucleotides read TGCGCCAGCCGAAGATCTGGCAGGACCTACGAGCAGTACTTC. Translated, it gives CASRRSGRTYEQYF.